A single TCR beta chain is shown here with its context. No antigen is known for it. One end of the junction fails to match germline, which may point to a read error. This sample is drawn from a study of cytomegalovirus exposure and HLA in healthy donors. This PCR relied on a set of 60 Vbeta primers and 13 Jbeta primers. Clones were sequenced by immunoSEQ multiplex PCR, and TCRdb holds only the in-frame ones, with some missing. This sample's table has around 110,000 clones. CDR3 size: 15 residues. Germline CDR1 is SGHAT and CDR2 is FQNNGV. Study-wide findings and caveats: After further analysis at a later stage, 16,951 TCR beta sequences were associated with HLA alleles at 0.05 false discovery rate. Associated with cytomegalovirus, according to the listing, were 150 to 200 TCR beta chains. CMV serostatus was the sole immune exposure data available. According to reports, the classifier identified cytomegalovirus status with high specificity and sensitivity.

This chain links TRBV11-2 with TRBJ1-2; D uncertain. Sequencing input: PBMCs. This clonotype originated in a middle-aged man in good health and CMV-seropositive. Here the CDR3 DNA reads TGTGCCAGCAGCCCCATAGAAGGTTTGACGATTGGACTTATCTTC. Amino acids: CASSPIEGLTIGLIF.